A selection of T cell receptor beta chains follows, all from one sample in a study of CD8+ T cells in alopecia areata. Generated by immunoSEQ multiplex PCR, the TCRdb table keeps only in-frame clones and is missing some. Of around 120,000 clones in the sample, over 60% were seen once. Specimen: CD4+ T cells sorted from blood, collected at week 4, from a patient treated with tofacitinib. The receptors stem from a human donor with alopecia areata. CDR3s include the opening cysteine and the closing phenylalanine or tryptophan. The order of the fields is J gene, V gene, clone size, D gene, CDR3 protein, CDR3 DNA. The D gene is left open where the match is weak. Some rows have no size entry. The others give once, few or many, or a class for an expanded clone.

TRBJ2-5	TRBV15	once	-	CATSPGGAREETQYF	TGTGCCACCAGTCCCGGAGGGGCCCGGGAGGAGACCCAGTACTTC
TRBJ2-3	TRBV18	-	-	CASSRPGGGLTDTQYF	TGTGCCAGCTCGCGCCCCGGTGGGGGGCTCACAGATACGCAGTATTTT
TRBJ2-5	TRBV9	few	-	CASSPQGWETQYF	TGTGCCAGCAGCCCTCAGGGCTGGGAGACCCAGTACTTC
TRBJ2-5	TRBV18	-	-	CASSPNPGEETQYF	TGTGCCAGCTCACCAAATCCGGGGGAGGAGACCCAGTACTTC
TRBJ2-5	TRBV7-9	once	-	CASSRETQYF	TGTGCCAGCAGCCGGGAGACCCAGTACTTC
TRBJ2-1	TRBV28	-	TRBD1	CASSTRQGEQFF	TGTGCCAGCAGTACCCGACAGGGTGAGCAGTTCTTC
TRBJ2-3	TRBV5-6	few	-	CASSLAGISDTQYF	TGTGCCAGCAGCTTGGCAGGTATCTCAGATACGCAGTATTTT
TRBJ2-5	TRBV29-1	-	-	CSENRVYETQYF	TGCAGCGAGAACAGGGTATATGAGACCCAGTACTTC
TRBJ2-3	TRBV15	-	-	CATSRALVAKAEGTDTQYF	TGTGCCACCAGCAGAGCCCTAGTGGCAAAAGCGGAGGGCACAGATACGCAGTATTTT
TRBJ1-1	TRBV2	-	-	CASSEYQGSMNTEAFF	TGTGCCAGCAGTGAGTACCAGGGATCAATGAACACTGAAGCTTTCTTT
TRBJ1-1	TRBV7-2	-	-	CASSSSEGTEAFF	TGTGCCAGCAGCTCTAGTGAGGGGACTGAAGCTTTCTTT
TRBJ1-6	TRBV16	-	TRBD1	CASSQFRTGYSSSPLHF	TGTGCCAGCAGCCAATTCCGGACAGGTTATAGTAGTTCACCCCTCCACTTT
TRBJ2-7	TRBV5-1	-	TRBD1	CASSGQGADEQYF	TGCGCCAGCAGCGGACAGGGGGCGGACGAGCAGTACTTC
TRBJ2-5	TRBV10-3	-	-	CAISLESGTPGGTQYF	TGTGCCATCAGCCTTGAGTCGGGGACCCCAGGAGGGACCCAGTACTTC
TRBJ2-5	TRBV18	-	TRBD2	CASRPGTSGSEAHF	TGTGCCAGCCGCCCCGGGACTAGCGGGTCGGAGGCGCACTTC
TRBJ2-5	TRBV29-1	-	-	CSARRAGQETQYF	TGCAGCGCCCGAAGGGCAGGACAAGAGACCCAGTACTTC
TRBJ2-7	TRBV19	few	TRBD1	CASSMDRTSYEQYF	TGTGCCAGTAGTATGGACAGGACTTCCTACGAGCAGTACTTC
TRBJ2-7	TRBV5-6	-	TRBD1	CATRQGSYEQYF	TGTGCCACACGACAGGGTTCCTACGAGCAGTACTTC
TRBJ2-1	TRBV29-1	-	TRBD2	CSVEDPTGGANEQFF	TGCAGCGTTGAAGACCCTACCGGGGGGGCTAATGAGCAGTTCTTC
TRBJ1-1	TRBV18	-	-	CASSPSLQGNTEAFF	TGTGCCAGCTCACCAAGCTTACAGGGGAACACTGAAGCTTTCTTT
TRBJ2-7	TRBV6-5	-	-	CASSYGAYYEQYF	TGTGCCAGCAGTTACGGGGCATACTACGAGCAGTACTTC
TRBJ2-3	TRBV30	once	TRBD2	CAWRLAGGADTQYF	TGTGCCTGGAGACTAGCGGGAGGGGCAGATACGCAGTATTTT
TRBJ2-5	TRBV9	-	-	CASSVGQLETQYF	TGTGCCAGCAGCGTAGGGCAGCTGGAGACCCAGTACTTC
TRBJ1-1	TRBV29-1	-	-	CSVGDGREAAFF	TGCAGCGTGGGGGACGGCCGGGAGGCGGCTTTCTTT
TRBJ1-5	TRBV7-2	-	-	CASSFRVREPQHF	TGTGCCAGCAGCTTCAGGGTCCGAGAGCCCCAGCATTTT
TRBJ1-6	TRBV5-1	-	-	CATGEPRNNSPLHF	TGCGCCACCGGGGAACCAAGGAATAATTCACCCCTCCACTTT
TRBJ2-1	TRBV5-1	few	TRBD2	CASSILSSTGLAVYNEQFF	TGCGCCAGCAGCATCCTAAGTTCTACGGGACTAGCGGTCTACAATGAGCAGTTCTTC
TRBJ2-1	TRBV30	-	TRBD2	CAWTPGTSLYNEQFF	TGTGCCTGGACCCCGGGGACTAGCTTATACAATGAGCAGTTCTTC
TRBJ1-6	TRBV11-1	-	-	CASSLPSGQQNSPLHF	TGTGCCAGCAGCTTACCTTCTGGACAACAAAATTCACCCCTCCACTTT
TRBJ1-5	TRBV27	-	-	CASSPSMGRHQPQHF	TGTGCCAGCAGTCCCTCGATGGGCCGGCATCAGCCCCAGCATTTT
TRBJ2-2	TRBV5-1	-	TRBD1	CASSLDRGTNTGELFF	TGCGCCAGCAGCTTGGACAGGGGAACGAACACCGGGGAGCTGTTTTTT
TRBJ1-2	TRBV19	-	-	CASNPSGDANYGYTF	TGTGCCAGTAACCCTTCCGGGGATGCTAACTATGGCTACACCTTC
TRBJ1-1	TRBV5-4	-	-	CASSLDPLVNTEAFF	TGTGCCAGCAGCTTGGACCCGCTTGTGAACACTGAAGCTTTCTTT
TRBJ2-7	TRBV7-2	-	TRBD1	CASSLETGESYEQYF	TGTGCCAGCAGCTTAGAGACAGGGGAGTCCTACGAGCAGTACTTC
TRBJ1-2	TRBV11-2	few	-	CASSLDPYNYGYTF	TGTGCCAGCAGCTTAGATCCGTATAACTATGGCTACACCTTC
TRBJ1-1	TRBV15	-	-	CATSRDLGLNTEAFF	TGTGCCACCAGCAGAGATTTGGGACTGAACACTGAAGCTTTCTTT
TRBJ2-5	TRBV7-3	once	TRBD1	CASSPRAGQGETQYF	TGTGCCAGCAGCCCCCGAGCTGGACAGGGAGAGACCCAGTACTTC
TRBJ2-5	TRBV7-6	few	TRBD2	CASSPRLASGGSQLGTQYF	TGTGCCAGCAGCCCTCGACTTGCGAGCGGGGGCTCTCAATTGGGGACCCAGTACTTC
TRBJ2-1	TRBV27	-	-	CASRPTGRTEQFF	TGTGCCAGCAGACCTACAGGGAGGACTGAGCAGTTCTTC
TRBJ2-5	TRBV6-6	once	-	CASSPRGLLEETQYF	TGTGCCAGCAGTCCGAGGGGCCTCCTTGAGGAGACCCAGTACTTC